This T cell receptor beta chain was documented in a study of T cell responses to AZD1222 COVID-19 vaccine. Profiling relied on immunoSEQ multiplex PCR, and the TCRdb table lists in-frame clones only, not all of them. The profile shows 150,000 to 200,000 clones, 80% to 95% of them singletons. Regarding the study as a whole: Spike-wide coverage was observed for vaccine-associated CD4 TCRs, with dominant responses at 160-218 and 743-854. The donor cohort was predominantly white British with a female majority, and clonal diversity may have been underestimated. Repertoire sampling happened only post peak T cell response. Unmutated variant regions are reportedly targeted by nearly half of spike-specific TCRs.

Details on this clone: Its cognate antigen is unknown.

Sequenced here: peripheral blood, sampled on day 0 of AZD1222 vaccination. The TCR comes from an adult in good health.

CDR3 sequence reads: CASSPSGGAGQETQYF. CDR3 nucleotide sequence: TGCGCCAGCAGCCCTAGCGGGGGGGCCGGGCAAGAGACCCAGTACTTC. The chain couples TRBV4-1 to TRBJ2-5; 12 bases align to TRBD2. Germline assignment: CDR1 MGHRA and CDR2 YSYEKL. The CDR3 is 16 amino acids. V trimming: 4 bases; J trimming: 2 bases; junction bases outside the gene matches: 5.